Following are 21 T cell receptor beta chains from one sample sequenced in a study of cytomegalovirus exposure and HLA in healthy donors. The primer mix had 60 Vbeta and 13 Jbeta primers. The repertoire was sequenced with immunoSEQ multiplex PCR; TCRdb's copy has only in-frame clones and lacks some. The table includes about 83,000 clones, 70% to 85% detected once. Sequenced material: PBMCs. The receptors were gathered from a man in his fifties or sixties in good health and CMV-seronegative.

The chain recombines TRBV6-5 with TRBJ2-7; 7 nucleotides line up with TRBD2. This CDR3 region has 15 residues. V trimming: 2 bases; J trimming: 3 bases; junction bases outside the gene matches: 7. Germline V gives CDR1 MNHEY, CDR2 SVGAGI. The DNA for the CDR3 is TGTGCCAGCAGTTACCTGTTTGGGGGGGGCTACGAGCAGTACTTC. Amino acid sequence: CASSYLFGGGYEQYF.

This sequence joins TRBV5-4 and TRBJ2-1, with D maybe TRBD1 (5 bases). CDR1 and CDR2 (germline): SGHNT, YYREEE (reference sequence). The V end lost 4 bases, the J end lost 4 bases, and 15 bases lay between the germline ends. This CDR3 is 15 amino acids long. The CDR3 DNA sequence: TGTGCCAGCAGCCCAGACAGCCTGGGGTACAATGAGCAGTTCTTC. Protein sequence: CASSPDSLGYNEQFF.

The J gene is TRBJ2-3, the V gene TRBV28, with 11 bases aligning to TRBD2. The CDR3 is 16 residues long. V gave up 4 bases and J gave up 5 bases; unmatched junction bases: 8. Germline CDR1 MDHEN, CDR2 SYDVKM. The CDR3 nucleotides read TGTGCCAGCAGTTCCTGGACTAGCGGGTCCGTAGATACGCAGTATTTT. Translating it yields CASSSWTSGSVDTQYF.

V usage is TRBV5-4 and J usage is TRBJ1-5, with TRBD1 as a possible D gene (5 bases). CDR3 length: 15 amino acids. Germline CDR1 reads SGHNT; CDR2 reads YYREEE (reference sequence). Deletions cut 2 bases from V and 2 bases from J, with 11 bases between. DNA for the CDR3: TGTGCCAGCAGCTTAGGGGCGGGGGGCAATCAGCCCCAGCATTTT. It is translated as CASSLGAGGNQPQHF.

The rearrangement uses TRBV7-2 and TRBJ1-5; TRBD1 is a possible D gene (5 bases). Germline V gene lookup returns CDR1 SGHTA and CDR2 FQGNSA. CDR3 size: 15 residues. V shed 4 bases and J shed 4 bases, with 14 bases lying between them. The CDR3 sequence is CASSSQGNSNQPQHF. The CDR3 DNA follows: TGTGCCAGCAGCTCGCAGGGTAACTCTAATCAGCCCCAGCATTTT.

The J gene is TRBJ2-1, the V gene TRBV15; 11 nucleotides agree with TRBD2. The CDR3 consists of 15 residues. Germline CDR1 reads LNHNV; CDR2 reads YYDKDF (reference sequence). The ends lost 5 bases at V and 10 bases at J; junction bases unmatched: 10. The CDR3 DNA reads TGTGCCACCAGCGAGGGACTAGCGGACCTGAGGGAGCAGTTCTTC. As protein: CATSEGLADLREQFF.

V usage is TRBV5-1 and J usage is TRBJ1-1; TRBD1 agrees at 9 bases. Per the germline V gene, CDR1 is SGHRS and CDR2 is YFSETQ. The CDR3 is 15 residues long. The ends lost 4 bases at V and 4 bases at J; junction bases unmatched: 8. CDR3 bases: TGCGCCAGCAGCCTACAGGGGGCGCAGGGCACTGAAGCTTTCTTT. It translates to CASSLQGAQGTEAFF.

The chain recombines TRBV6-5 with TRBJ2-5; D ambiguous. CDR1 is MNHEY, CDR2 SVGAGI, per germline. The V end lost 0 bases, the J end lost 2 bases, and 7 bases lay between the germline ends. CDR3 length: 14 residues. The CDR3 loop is CASSYSPSQETQYF. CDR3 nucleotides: TGTGCCAGCAGTTACTCGCCTAGTCAAGAGACCCAGTACTTC.

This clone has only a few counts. The CDR3 DNA follows: TGTGCCTGGAGTGACAGTAGCAATCAGCCCCAGCATTTT. It encodes CAWSDSSNQPQHF. V gene TRBV30 combines with J gene TRBJ1-5, with D uncertain. Germline V lookup: CDR1 GTSNPN, CDR2 SVGIG (reference sequence). The CDR3 consists of 13 residues. V gave up 1 base and J gave up 0 bases, with 4 bases separating them.

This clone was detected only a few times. The CDR3 spells CASSWGDGYTF. The CDR3 region has the DNA TGTGCCAGCAGCTGGGGGGATGGCTACACCTTC. This chain uses TRBV5-6 with TRBJ1-2, with D perhaps matching TRBD1 (5 bases). CDR1 SGHDT and CDR2 YYEEEE come from the germline V gene. V was shortened by 3 bases and J by 6 bases, with 6 bases between the two germline ends. The CDR3 contains 11 residues.

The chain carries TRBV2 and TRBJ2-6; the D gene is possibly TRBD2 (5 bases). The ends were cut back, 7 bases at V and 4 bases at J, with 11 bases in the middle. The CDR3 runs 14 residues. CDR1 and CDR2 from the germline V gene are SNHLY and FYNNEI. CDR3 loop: CASTGISGANVLTF. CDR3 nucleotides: TGTGCCAGCACGGGAATATCCGGGGCCAACGTCCTGACTTTC.

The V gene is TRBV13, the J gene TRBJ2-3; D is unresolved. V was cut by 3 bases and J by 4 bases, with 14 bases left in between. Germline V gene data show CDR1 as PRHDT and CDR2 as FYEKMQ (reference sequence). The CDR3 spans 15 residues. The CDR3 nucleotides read TGTGCCAGCAGCTTCGGTCTAGTCCGCTCAGATACGCAGTATTTT. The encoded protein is CASSFGLVRSDTQYF.

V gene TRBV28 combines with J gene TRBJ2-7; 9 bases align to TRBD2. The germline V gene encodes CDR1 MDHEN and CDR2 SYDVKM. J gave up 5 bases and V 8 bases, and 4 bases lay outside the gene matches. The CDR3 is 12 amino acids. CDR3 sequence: CASQGLAHEQYF. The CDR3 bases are TGTGCCAGCCAGGGACTAGCCCACGAGCAGTACTTC.

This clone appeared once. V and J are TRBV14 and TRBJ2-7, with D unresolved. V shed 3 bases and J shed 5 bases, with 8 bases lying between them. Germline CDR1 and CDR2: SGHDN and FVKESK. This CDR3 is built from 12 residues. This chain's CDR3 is CASSQLLDEQYF. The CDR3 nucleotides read TGTGCCAGCAGCCAGTTACTGGACGAGCAGTACTTC. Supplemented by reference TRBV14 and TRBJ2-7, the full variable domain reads EAGVTQFPSHSVIEKGQTVTLRCDPISGHDNLYWYRRVMGKEIKFLLHFVKESKQDESGMPNNRFLAERTGGTYSTLKVQPAELEDSGVYFCASSQLLDEQYFGPGTRLTVT.

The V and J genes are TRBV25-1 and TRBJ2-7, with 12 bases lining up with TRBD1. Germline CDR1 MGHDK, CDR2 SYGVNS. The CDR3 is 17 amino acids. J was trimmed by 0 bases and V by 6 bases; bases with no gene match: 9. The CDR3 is CASREGTGGRSSYEQYF. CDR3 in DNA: TGTGCCAGCAGGGAGGGGACAGGGGGCCGAAGCTCCTACGAGCAGTACTTC.

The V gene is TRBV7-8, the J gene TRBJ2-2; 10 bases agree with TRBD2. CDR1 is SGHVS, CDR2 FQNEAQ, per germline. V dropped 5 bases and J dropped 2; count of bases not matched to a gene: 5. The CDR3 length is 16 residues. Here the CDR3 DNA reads TGTGCCAGCAGCATACGGACTAGCGGTAACACCGGGGAGCTGTTTTTT. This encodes CASSIRTSGNTGELFF.

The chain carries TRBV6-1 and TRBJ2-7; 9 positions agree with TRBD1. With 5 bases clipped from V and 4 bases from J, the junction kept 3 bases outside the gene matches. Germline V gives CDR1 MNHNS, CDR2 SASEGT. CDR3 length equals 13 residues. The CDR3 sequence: CASSRDREYEQYF. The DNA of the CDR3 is TGTGCCAGCAGTAGGGACAGGGAGTACGAGCAGTACTTC.

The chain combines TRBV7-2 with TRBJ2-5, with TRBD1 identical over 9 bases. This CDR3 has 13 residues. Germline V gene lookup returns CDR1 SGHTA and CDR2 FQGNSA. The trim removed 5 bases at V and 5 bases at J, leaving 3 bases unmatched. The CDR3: CASSLGQGETQYF. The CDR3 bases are TGTGCCAGCAGCCTAGGACAGGGGGAGACCCAGTACTTC.

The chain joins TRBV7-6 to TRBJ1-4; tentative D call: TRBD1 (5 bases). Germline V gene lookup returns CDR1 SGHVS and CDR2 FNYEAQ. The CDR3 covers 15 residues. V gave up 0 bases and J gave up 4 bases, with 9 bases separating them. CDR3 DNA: TGTGCCAGCAGCTTAGCATCAGGGTATAATGAAAAACTGTTTTTT. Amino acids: CASSLASGYNEKLFF.

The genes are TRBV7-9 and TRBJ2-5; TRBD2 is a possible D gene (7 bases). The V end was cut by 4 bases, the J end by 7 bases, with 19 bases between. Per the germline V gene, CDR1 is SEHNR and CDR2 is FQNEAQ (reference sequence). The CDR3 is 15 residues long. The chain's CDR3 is CASSSGGPEEWTQYF. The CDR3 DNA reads TGTGCCAGCAGCTCCGGGGGGCCGGAAGAGTGGACCCAGTACTTC.

CDR3 sequence reads: CASSLQGPLYEQYF. In nucleotides, the CDR3 is TGTGCCAGCAGCCTACAGGGCCCGCTCTACGAGCAGTACTTC. This chain connects TRBV6-1 to TRBJ2-7; a possible D gene is TRBD1 (6 bases). V was cut by 6 bases and J by 3 bases, with 15 bases left in between. Looked up from germline, CDR1 is MNHNS and CDR2 is SASEGT. The CDR3 is made up of 14 amino acids.